One sample yielded the 14 T cell receptor beta chains listed below, sequenced in a study of CD8+ T cells in alopecia areata. Treatment here: oral pan-JAK inhibitor, 5-10 mg twice daily. Sequencing used cDNA as its template, made by extracting RNA and reverse transcribing it. Some clones are missing from TCRdb's copy, which holds only in-frame ones; the method was immunoSEQ multiplex PCR. Seen here are 150,000 to 200,000 clones, roughly 60% observed once, and the top ten hold under 1.2%. Material: CD4+ T cells sorted from blood, obtained at week 24, from a patient treated with tofacitinib. All receptors come from a human donor with alopecia areata.

The genes are TRBV30 and TRBJ1-5; D unclear. Germline-derived CDR1 and CDR2 are GTSNPN and SVGIG (reference sequence). The V gene lost 3 bases and the J gene lost 2 bases, with 11 bases spanning the gap. The CDR3 sequence is 14 residues long. The CDR3 nucleotides read TGTGCCTGGAGCCTTACACCTGGCAATCAGCCCCAGCATTTT. This translates into CAWSLTPGNQPQHF.

V gene TRBV29-1 combines with J gene TRBJ2-3, with D possibly called TRBD1 or TRBD2 (6 bases each). V lost 4 bases and J 0 bases, leaving 14 bases between the germline ends. Germline V CDR1 and CDR2: SQVTM, ANQGSEA. The CDR3 has 15 amino acids. CDR3 region: CSVVGGGKSTDTQYF. The CDR3 DNA follows: TGCAGCGTTGTCGGGGGCGGAAAGAGCACAGATACGCAGTATTTT.

This clone was recorded many times. In DNA form, the CDR3 reads TGTGCCAGCGACTTGCGGGGTGCTACCTGGCGGCCTGGGGCCAACGTCCTGACTTTC. It is translated as CASDLRGATWRPGANVLTF. This chain joins TRBV7-9 and TRBJ2-6, with D possibly matching TRBD2 (6 bases). The CDR3 contains 19 residues. Deletions cut 8 bases from V and 2 bases from J, with 25 bases between. Germline V CDR1 and CDR2: SEHNR, FQNEAQ (reference sequence).

This clone was seen only a few times. The V gene is TRBV9, the J gene TRBJ2-3; 10 bases are shared with TRBD2. J gave up 3 bases and V 4 bases, and 8 bases lay outside the gene matches. The CDR3 contains 16 residues. Germline CDR1 and CDR2: SGDLS and YYNGEE. The CDR3 bases are TGTGCCAGCAGCTCGAGCGGGGGGGCAGGTACAGATACGCAGTATTTT. Its protein is CASSSSGGAGTDTQYF.

The chain combines TRBV2 with TRBJ1-2, with D tentatively TRBD1 (6 bases). Germline loops: CDR1 SNHLY, CDR2 FYNNEI. This CDR3 region has 14 residues. The V and J ends lost 0 bases and 6 bases respectively, with 11 bases between them. DNA of the CDR3: TGTGCCAGCAGTGAAGCGCGGGGGGCTGATGGCTACACCTTC. This gives the protein CASSEARGADGYTF.

This sequence joins TRBV4-3 and TRBJ1-2; D gene ambiguous. V shed 0 bases and J shed 5 bases, with 19 bases lying between them. This CDR3 contains 17 residues. Germline V lookup: CDR1 LGHNA, CDR2 YSLEER. The CDR3 sequence: CASSQDVSVSGGYGYTF. The CDR3 nucleotides read TGCGCCAGCAGCCAAGATGTATCCGTCTCAGGAGGATATGGCTACACCTTC.

This clone turned up a few times. The rearrangement uses TRBV29-1 and TRBJ1-1, with D unclear. Trimming cost V 4 bases and J 1 base, with 10 bases left between them. Germline V lookup: CDR1 SQVTM, CDR2 ANQGSEA. The CDR3 covers 13 residues. The CDR3 region has the DNA TGCAGCGTTGTCCCGGAAACGAACACTGAAGCTTTCTTT. It specifies CSVVPETNTEAFF.

The chain recombines TRBV29-1 with TRBJ2-3; D call uncertain. V was trimmed by 6 bases and J by 1 base, leaving 8 bases between them. This CDR3 comprises 12 residues. CDR1 and CDR2 (germline): SQVTM, ANQGSEA. Here the CDR3 reads CSVSRRTDTQYF. The CDR3 coding sequence is TGCAGCGTCTCTAGACGCACAGATACGCAGTATTTT.

This chain uses TRBV9 with TRBJ2-6, with D hard to call. In germline, CDR1 is SGDLS, CDR2 YYNGEE. The CDR3 covers 15 residues. Trimming removed 8 bases from V and 3 bases from J, with 15 bases in between. In DNA form, the CDR3 reads TGTGCCAGTGGACGTGATCCGGGTGGGGCCAACGTCCTGACTTTC. Residues: CASGRDPGGANVLTF.

In its sample, this clone was seen many times. This chain links TRBV7-6 with TRBJ1-6; D remains ambiguous. The CDR3 covers 12 residues. Trimming took 0 bases from V and 8 from J, leaving 2 bases between them. Germline CDR1 SGHVS, CDR2 FNYEAQ. CDR3 region: CASSLADSPLHF. CDR3 DNA sequence: TGTGCCAGCAGCTTAGCCGATTCACCCCTCCACTTT.

This clone showed up just a few times. The chain has TRBV7-2 and TRBJ2-7; D perhaps matches TRBD1 (6 bases). The germline CDR1 and CDR2 sequences are SGHTA and FQGNSA. The CDR3 consists of 14 residues. V lost 5 bases and J lost 2, with 13 bases in between. This chain's CDR3 is CASSDPGTPYEQYF. The CDR3 bases are TGTGCCAGCAGCGACCCCGGGACACCCTACGAGCAGTACTTC.

The V call is TRBV9, the J call TRBJ2-1; D possibly corresponds to TRBD1 (6 bases). V was clipped by 4 bases and J by 5 bases, with 7 bases between them. CDR1 is SGDLS and CDR2 is YYNGEE in the germline V gene. The CDR3 has 12 residues. The DNA for the CDR3 is TGTGCCAGCAGCAAGGGGGACAATGAGCAGTTCTTC. This gives the protein CASSKGDNEQFF.

The chain uses TRBV23-1 and TRBJ2-3; 8 bases match TRBD1. TRBV23-1 is treated as an ORF (open reading frame) with a function not yet certain. Losses at the gene ends were 4 bases for V and 6 bases for J; bases not matched to a gene: 12. The CDR3 loop spans 16 amino acids. CDR3 nucleotides: TGCGCCAGCAGTCGACCGGACAGGGCCAAGGTGGATACGCAGTATTTT. Translating gives CASSRPDRAKVDTQYF.

The V call is TRBV5-4, the J call TRBJ2-3, with no clear D. With 4 bases removed from V and 2 bases from J, the gap between germline ends came to 5 bases. The CDR3 contains 12 residues. The germline CDR1 and CDR2 sequences are SGHNT and YYREEE (reference sequence). CDR3 amino acids: CASSILTDTQYF. DNA for the CDR3: TGTGCCAGCAGCATCCTCACAGATACGCAGTATTTT.